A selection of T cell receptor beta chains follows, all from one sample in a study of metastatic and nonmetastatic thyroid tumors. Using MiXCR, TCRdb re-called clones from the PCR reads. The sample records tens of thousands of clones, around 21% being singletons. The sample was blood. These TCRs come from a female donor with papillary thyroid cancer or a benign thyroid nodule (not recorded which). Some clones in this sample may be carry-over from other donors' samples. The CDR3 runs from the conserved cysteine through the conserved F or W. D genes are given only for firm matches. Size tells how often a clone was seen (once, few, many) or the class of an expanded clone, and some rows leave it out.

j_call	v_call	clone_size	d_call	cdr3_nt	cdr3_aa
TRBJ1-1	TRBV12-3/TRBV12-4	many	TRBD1	TGTGCCAGCAGAGACGACGGGACAGGGTCGTTAGCTTTCTTT	CASRDDGTGSLAFF
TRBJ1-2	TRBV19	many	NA	TGTGCCAGTAGTATAGGGCAGTATAACTATGGCTACACCTTC	CASSIGQYNYGYTF
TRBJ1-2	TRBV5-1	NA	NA	TGCGCCAGCAGCGCCGATGGGGACTATGGCTACACCTTC	CASSADGDYGYTF
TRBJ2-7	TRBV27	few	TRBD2	TGTGCCAGCAGTCTCGCCGGACTAGGCTACGAGCAGTACTTC	CASSLAGLGYEQYF
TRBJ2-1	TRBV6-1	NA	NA	TGTGCCAGCAGGCGGGATAGTGAGCAGTTCTTC	CASRRDSEQFF
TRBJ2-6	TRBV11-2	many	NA	TGTGCCAGCAGCTCTGGGGCCAACGTCCTGACTTTC	CASSSGANVLTF
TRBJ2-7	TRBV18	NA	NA	TGTGCCAGCTCACCTCGGTCCGAGCAGTACTTC	CASSPRSEQYF
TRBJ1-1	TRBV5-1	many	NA	TGCGCCAGTAACCCACTGACAGGACGTGAAGCTTTCTTT	CASNPLTGREAFF
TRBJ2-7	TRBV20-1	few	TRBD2	TGCAGTGCTAGAGATCTCGGGACTAGTGGCCCCGGCGAGCAGTACTTC	CSARDLGTSGPGEQYF
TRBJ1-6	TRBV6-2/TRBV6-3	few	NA	TGTGCCAGCAGTTACGCCAGGCGGGGAACATCACCCCTCCACTTT	CASSYARRGTSPLHF
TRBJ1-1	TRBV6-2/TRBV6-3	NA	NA	TGTGCCAGCAGTTACACACGGTTTAACACTGAAGTTTTCTTT	CASSYTRFNTEVFF
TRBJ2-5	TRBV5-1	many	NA	TGCGCCAGCAGCTTGGAGGGGGGAGGAGGCGAGACCCAGTACTTC	CASSLEGGGGETQYF
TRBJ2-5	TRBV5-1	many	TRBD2	TGCGCCAGCAGTTCTAGCGGGAGGTTAGAGACCCAGTACTTC	CASSSSGRLETQYF
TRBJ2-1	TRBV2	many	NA	TGTGCCAGCAGTGAACGCCCAGGGGCGGTCAATGAGCAGTTCTTC	CASSERPGAVNEQFF
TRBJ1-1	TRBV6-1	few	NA	TGTGCCATCGAGAGCACTGAAGCTTTCTTT	CAIESTEAFF
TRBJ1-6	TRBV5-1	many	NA	TGCGCCAGCAGCCTTCAGGAGAATTCACCCCTCCACTTT	CASSLQENSPLHF
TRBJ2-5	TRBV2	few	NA	TGTGCCAGCAGACCCCTTGAGCTTACCCAAGAGACCCAGTACTTC	CASRPLELTQETQYF
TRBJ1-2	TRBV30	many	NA	TGTGCCTGGATTAGTGTAGTATATGGCTACACCTTC	CAWISVVYGYTF
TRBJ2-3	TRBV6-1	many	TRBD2	TGTGCCAGCACCCCAAGGACTAGCGTGAGCACAGATACGCAGTATTTT	CASTPRTSVSTDTQYF
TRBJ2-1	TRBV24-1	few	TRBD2	TGTGCCACCAGTGATCCTAGCGGGAGTGTAAATGAGCAGTTCTTC	CATSDPSGSVNEQFF
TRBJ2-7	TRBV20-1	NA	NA	TGCAGTGCTAGAGATCCCATCGGGAGCTCCTACGAGCAGTACTTC	CSARDPIGSSYEQYF
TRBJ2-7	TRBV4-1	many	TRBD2	TGCGCCAGCAGCCATGGTCAAGAACTAGCGGGTTCTTCCTACGAGCAGTACTTC	CASSHGQELAGSSYEQYF
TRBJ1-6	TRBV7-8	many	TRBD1	TGTGCCAGCAGCTTAGCCGCCGGGACAGGGAATAATTCACCCCTCCACTTT	CASSLAAGTGNNSPLHF
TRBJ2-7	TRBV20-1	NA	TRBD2	TGCAGTGCTCTACCTGCAACGGGAGGTTCCTACGAGCAGTACTTC	CSALPATGGSYEQYF
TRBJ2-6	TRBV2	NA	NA	TGTGCCAGCGGCGGGGACTCGATTTCCGGGTCCAATGTCCTGACTTTC	CASGGDSISGSNVLTF
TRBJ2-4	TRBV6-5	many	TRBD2	TGTGCCAGCAGTTACTCAGGGCTAGCGGTAGCCAAAAACATTCAGTACTTC	CASSYSGLAVAKNIQYF
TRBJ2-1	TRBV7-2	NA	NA	TGTGCCAGCAGCACATCACCCCCAAAGGTTCAGTTCTTC	CASSTSPPKVQFF
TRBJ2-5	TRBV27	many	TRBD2	TGTGCCAGCCGGCGGGGGGTGACCCAGTACTTC	CASRRGVTQYF
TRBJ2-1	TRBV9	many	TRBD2	TGTGCCAGCAGCGTCGGGGTAGGTAGCGGGAGCAATGAGCAGTTCTTC	CASSVGVGSGSNEQFF
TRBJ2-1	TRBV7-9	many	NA	TGTGCCAGCAGCTTTAGTCTAAGCTCCTACAATGAGCAGTTCTTC	CASSFSLSSYNEQFF
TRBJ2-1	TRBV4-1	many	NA	TGCGCCAGCAGCCAAGATTTAAAGGGGACGCCGGAGTTCTTC	CASSQDLKGTPEFF
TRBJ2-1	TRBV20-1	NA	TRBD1	TGCAGTGCTTCACACAGGGGTTCAGGGGAGCAGTTCTTC	CSASHRGSGEQFF
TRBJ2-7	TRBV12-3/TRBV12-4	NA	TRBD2	TGTGCCACCAGTACATCGGGAGGTGCCGAGCAGTACTTC	CATSTSGGAEQYF
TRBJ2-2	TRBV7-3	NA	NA	TGTGCCAGCAGCTTAACGGGACACACCGGGGAGCTGTTTTTT	CASSLTGHTGELFF
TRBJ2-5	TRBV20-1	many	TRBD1	TGCAGTCCAGCCGACCCGACAGGGCAAGAGACCCAGTACTTC	CSPADPTGQETQYF
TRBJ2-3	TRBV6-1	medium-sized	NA	TGTGCCAGCAGCTCGTATGGGACTACAGATACGCAGTATTTT	CASSSYGTTDTQYF
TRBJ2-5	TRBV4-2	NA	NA	TGTGCCAGCAGCCAAGATGGAGGAGGGCCTTCGGAGACCCAGTACTTC	CASSQDGGGPSETQYF
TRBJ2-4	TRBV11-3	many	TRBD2	TGTGCCAGCAGCTTAGCGGGAGGGCCCAAAAACATTCAGTACTTC	CASSLAGGPKNIQYF
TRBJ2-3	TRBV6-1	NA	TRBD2	TGTGCCAGCACCTCCTCCGGGACTAGCTGCACAGATACGCAGTATTTT	CASTSSGTSCTDTQYF
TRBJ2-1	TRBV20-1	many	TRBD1	TGCAGTGCTATCGGACAGGCCCACAATGAGCAGTTCTTC	CSAIGQAHNEQFF